This is a list of T cell receptor beta chains from one sample in a study of T cell repertoires in cytomegalovirus infection. One entry per CDR3 protein results from TCRdb running MiXCR on the reads. Of nearly 650,000 distinct CDR3 sequences listed, less than 25% are singletons. Sequenced: CD8+ T cells from PBMCs. The receptor set was obtained from a human donor in good health (CMV status not recorded). Some clones in this sample may be carry-over from other donors' samples. Each CDR3 is given with its conserved first and last residue. A D gene is named only where the DNA matches it firmly. Clone size is shown for a subset of rows, as once, few, many or a class of expanded clone.

clone_size j_call d_call v_call cdr3_nt cdr3_aa
few TRBJ2-7 NA TRBV3-1 TGTGCCAGCAGCCAAGAATTTGCGAGGACAGCACACTACGAGCAGTACTTC CASSQEFARTAHYEQYF
NA TRBJ1-6 TRBD1 TRBV12-3/TRBV12-4 TGTGCCAGCAGTTTCAGGACAGGGCGCGGGGCCCGGGAGTCACCCCTCCACTTT CASSFRTGRGARESPLHF
NA TRBJ2-1 TRBD2 TRBV20-1 TGCAGTGCTAGAGAAGCGGGGGGGGCGTACAATGAGCAGTTCTTC CSAREAGGAYNEQFF
few TRBJ2-5 NA TRBV7-2 TGTGCCAGCAGAATTCCGGCGACTAGGGGGCGGGAGACCCAGTACTTC CASRIPATRGRETQYF
NA TRBJ2-1 NA TRBV4-1 TGCGCCAGCAGCCCGAACGTACAGCCCAATGAGCAGTTCTTC CASSPNVQPNEQFF
NA TRBJ2-3 TRBD2 TRBV20-1 TGCAGTGCTAGAGATTGGGAACGGGGGGTCACAGATACGCAGTATTTT CSARDWERGVTDTQYF
few TRBJ1-1 TRBD1 TRBV15 TGTGCCGCGTCGACAGGGCGCGGAGCTTTCTTT CAASTGRGAFF
NA TRBJ1-2 NA TRBV6-5 TGTGCCAGCAGTTACGTACGGAGAGGGGAGGTGATGGATGACTACACCTTC CASSYVRRGEVMDDYTF
NA TRBJ2-1 TRBD1 TRBV19 TGTGCCAGTAGTATACCGGGACAGTTCAATGAGCAGTTCTTC CASSIPGQFNEQFF
many TRBJ1-5 NA TRBV10-3 TGTGCCATCCAACAGGGCAGTCAGCCCCAGCATTTT CAIQQGSQPQHF
many TRBJ2-1 NA TRBV7-6 TGTGCCAGCACCTGGAGTGGGGGGAGAGATGAGCAGTTCTTC CASTWSGGRDEQFF
few TRBJ2-7 NA TRBV7-9 TGTGCCAGCAGCTTAGAAGAGGCAGGGGCTACCTACGAGCAGTACTTC CASSLEEAGATYEQYF